The rows below give T cell receptor beta chains drawn from one sample of a study of T cell changes during pregnancy in multiple sclerosis. Only in-frame clones appear in the TCRdb table, and some are missing; sequencing was by immunoSEQ multiplex PCR. The sample lists about 36,000 clones; about 90% were seen once. Source: CD4+ T cells from peripheral blood mononuclear cells, taken after pregnancy. These receptors originate from a female donor with multiple sclerosis, enrolled in a pregnancy study. Both conserved end residues are part of each CDR3. The order of the fields is V gene, J gene, CDR3 protein.

V: TRBV2
J: TRBJ1-4
CDR3: CASSPARQAIGEKLFF

V: TRBV7-8
J: TRBJ2-3
CDR3: CASIPGWGKGTDTQYF

V: TRBV7-9
J: TRBJ1-1
CDR3: CASSRGQGTEAFF

V: TRBV18
J: TRBJ1-5
CDR3: CASSPTRVEQPQHF

V: TRBV19
J: TRBJ2-5
CDR3: CASKLAGGSQETQYF

V: TRBV5-4
J: TRBJ2-7
CDR3: CASSYGGFYEQYF

V: TRBV7-7
J: TRBJ2-7
CDR3: CASSPGGSYEQYF

V: TRBV20-1
J: TRBJ1-1
CDR3: CSALSNTEAFF

V: TRBV25-1
J: TRBJ2-2
CDR3: CASQGGPINTGELFF

V: TRBV7-9
J: TRBJ2-7
CDR3: CASSPRDRGSNEQYF

V: TRBV2
J: TRBJ1-1
CDR3: CASRDRGRHTEAFF

V: TRBV29-1
J: TRBJ2-7
CDR3: CSAMPSGRFDEQYF

V: TRBV19
J: TRBJ2-1
CDR3: CASSQTGQGGYNEQFF

V: TRBV27
J: TRBJ2-6
CDR3: CASRPDSGSSGANVLTF

V: TRBV7-8
J: TRBJ1-2
CDR3: CASSLTGLNYGYTF

V: TRBV7-9
J: TRBJ2-2
CDR3: CASSFIPGKGEGTGELFF

V: TRBV10-3
J: TRBJ2-3
CDR3: CAISGPVTSGRADDTQYF